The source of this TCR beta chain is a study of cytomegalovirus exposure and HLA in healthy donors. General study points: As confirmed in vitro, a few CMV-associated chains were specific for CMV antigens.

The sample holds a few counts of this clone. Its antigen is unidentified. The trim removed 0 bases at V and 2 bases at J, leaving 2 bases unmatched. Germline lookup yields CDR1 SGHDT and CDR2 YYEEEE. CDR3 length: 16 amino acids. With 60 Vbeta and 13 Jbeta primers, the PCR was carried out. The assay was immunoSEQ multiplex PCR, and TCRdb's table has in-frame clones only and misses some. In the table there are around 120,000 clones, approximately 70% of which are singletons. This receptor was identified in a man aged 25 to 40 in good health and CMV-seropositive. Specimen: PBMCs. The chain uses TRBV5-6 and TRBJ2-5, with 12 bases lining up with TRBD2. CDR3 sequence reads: CASSLVLAGGQETQYF. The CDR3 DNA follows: TGTGCCAGCAGCTTGGTTCTAGCGGGGGGGCAAGAGACCCAGTACTTC. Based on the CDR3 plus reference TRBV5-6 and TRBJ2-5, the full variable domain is DAGVTQSPTHLIKTRGQQVTLRCSPKSGHDTVSWYQQALGQGPQFIFQYYEEEERQRGNFPDRFSGHQFPNYSSELNVNALLLGDSALYLCASSLVLAGGQETQYFGPGTRLLVL.